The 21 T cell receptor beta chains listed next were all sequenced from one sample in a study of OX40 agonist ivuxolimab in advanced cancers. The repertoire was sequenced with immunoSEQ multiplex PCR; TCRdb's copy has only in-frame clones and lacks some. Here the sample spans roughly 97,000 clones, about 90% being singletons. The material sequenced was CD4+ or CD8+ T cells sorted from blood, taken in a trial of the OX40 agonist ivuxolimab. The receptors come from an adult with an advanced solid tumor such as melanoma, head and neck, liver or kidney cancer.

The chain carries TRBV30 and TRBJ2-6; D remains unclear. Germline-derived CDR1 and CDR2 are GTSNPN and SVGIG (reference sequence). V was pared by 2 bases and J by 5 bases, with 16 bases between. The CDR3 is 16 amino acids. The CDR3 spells CAWSPDSSLWANVLTF. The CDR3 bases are TGTGCCTGGAGTCCCGATTCGTCACTCTGGGCCAACGTCCTGACTTTC.

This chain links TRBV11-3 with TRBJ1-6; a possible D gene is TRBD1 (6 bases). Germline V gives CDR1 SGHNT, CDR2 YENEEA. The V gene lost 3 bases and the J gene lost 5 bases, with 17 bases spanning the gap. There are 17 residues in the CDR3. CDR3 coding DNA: TGTGCCAGCAGCTTCCCCCCGGGGGGCAGGAATAATTCACCCCTCCACTTT. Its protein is CASSFPPGGRNNSPLHF.

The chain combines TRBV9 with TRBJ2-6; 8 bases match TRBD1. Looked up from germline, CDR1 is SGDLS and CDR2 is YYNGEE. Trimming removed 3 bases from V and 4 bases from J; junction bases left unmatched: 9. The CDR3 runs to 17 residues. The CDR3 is CASSAYQGARGANVLTF. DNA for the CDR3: TGTGCCAGCAGCGCCTACCAGGGGGCTCGAGGGGCCAACGTCCTGACTTTC.

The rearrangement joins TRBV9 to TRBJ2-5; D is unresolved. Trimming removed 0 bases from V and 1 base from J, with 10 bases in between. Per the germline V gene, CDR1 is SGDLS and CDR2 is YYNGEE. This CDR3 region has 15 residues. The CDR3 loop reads CASSVGPQTQETQYF. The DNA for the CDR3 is TGTGCCAGCAGCGTAGGGCCCCAGACCCAAGAGACCCAGTACTTC.

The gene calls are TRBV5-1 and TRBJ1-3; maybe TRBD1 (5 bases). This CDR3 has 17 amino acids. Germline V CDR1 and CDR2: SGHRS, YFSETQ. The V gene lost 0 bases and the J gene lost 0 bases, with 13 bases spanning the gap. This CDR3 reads CASSLAGQSTSGNTIYF. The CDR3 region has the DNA TGCGCCAGCAGCTTGGCGGGGCAGTCTACCTCTGGAAACACCATATATTTT.

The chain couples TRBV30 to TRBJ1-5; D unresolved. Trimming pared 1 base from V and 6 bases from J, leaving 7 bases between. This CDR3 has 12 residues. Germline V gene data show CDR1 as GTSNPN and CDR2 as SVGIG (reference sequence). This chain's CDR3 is CAWSEVSQPQHF. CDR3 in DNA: TGTGCCTGGAGTGAAGTAAGTCAGCCCCAGCATTTT. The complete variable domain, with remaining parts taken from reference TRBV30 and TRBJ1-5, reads SQTIHQWPATLVQPVGSPLSLECTVEGTSNPNLYWYRQAAGRGLQLLFYSVGIGQISSEVPQNLSASRPQDRQFILSSKKLLLSDSGFYLCAWSEVSQPQHFGDGTRLSIL.

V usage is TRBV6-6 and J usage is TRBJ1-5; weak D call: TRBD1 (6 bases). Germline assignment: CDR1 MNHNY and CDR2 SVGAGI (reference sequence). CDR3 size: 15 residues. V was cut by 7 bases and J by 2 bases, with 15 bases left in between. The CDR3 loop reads CASIHRAVGNQPQHF. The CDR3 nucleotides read TGTGCCAGCATTCACAGGGCAGTGGGCAATCAGCCCCAGCATTTT.

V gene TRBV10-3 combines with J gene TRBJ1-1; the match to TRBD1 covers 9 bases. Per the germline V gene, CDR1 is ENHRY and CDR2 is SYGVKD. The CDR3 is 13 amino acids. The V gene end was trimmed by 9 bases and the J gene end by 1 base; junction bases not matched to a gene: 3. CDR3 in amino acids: CAIGQGRNTEAFF. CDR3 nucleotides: TGTGCCATTGGACAGGGGAGGAACACTGAAGCTTTCTTT.

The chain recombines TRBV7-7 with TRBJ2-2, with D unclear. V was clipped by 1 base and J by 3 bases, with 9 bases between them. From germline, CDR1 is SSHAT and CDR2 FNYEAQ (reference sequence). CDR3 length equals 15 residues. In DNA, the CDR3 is TGTGCCAGCAGCTTAGATTCGGCCCACACCGGGGAGCTGTTTTTT. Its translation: CASSLDSAHTGELFF.

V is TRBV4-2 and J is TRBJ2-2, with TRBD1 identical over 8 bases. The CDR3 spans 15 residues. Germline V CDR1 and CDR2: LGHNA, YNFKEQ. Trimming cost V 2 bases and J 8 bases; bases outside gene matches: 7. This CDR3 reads CASSQPNTGGGELFF. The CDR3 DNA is TGTGCCAGCAGCCAACCTAACACAGGGGGAGGGGAGCTGTTTTTT.

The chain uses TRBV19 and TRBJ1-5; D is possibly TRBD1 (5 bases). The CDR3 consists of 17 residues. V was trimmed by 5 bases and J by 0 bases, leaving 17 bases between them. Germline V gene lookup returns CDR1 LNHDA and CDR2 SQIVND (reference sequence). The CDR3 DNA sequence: TGTGCCAGTAGTTCCCAGGGAGCCTGGGATAGCAATCAGCCCCAGCATTTT. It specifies CASSSQGAWDSNQPQHF.

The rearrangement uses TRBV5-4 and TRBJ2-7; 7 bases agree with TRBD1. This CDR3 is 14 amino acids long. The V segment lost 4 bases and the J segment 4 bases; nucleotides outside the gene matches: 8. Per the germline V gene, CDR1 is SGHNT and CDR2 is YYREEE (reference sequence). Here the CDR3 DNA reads TGTGCCAGCAGCGTCCGGGACAGCAATTACGAGCAGTACTTC. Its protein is CASSVRDSNYEQYF.

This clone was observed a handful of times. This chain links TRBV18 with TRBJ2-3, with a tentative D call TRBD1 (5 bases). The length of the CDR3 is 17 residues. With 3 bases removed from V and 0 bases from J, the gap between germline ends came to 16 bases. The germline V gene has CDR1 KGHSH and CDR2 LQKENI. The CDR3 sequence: CASSPNKDRSSTDTQYF. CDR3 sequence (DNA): TGTGCCAGCTCACCCAACAAAGACAGATCTAGCACAGATACGCAGTATTTT.

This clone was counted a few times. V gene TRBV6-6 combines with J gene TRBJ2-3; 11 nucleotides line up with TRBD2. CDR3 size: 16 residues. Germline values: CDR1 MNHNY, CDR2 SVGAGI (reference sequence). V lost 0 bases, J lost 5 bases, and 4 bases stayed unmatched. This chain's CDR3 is CASSYSLAGGQDTQYF. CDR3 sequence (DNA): TGTGCCAGCAGTTACTCTTTAGCGGGGGGGCAAGATACGCAGTATTTT.

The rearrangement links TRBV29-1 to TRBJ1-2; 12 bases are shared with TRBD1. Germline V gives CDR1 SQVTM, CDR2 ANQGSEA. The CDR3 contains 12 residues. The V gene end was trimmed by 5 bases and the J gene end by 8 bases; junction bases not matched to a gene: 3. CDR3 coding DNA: TGCAGCGTTTCTGGGACAGGGGGCGGCTACACCTTC. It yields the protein CSVSGTGGGYTF.

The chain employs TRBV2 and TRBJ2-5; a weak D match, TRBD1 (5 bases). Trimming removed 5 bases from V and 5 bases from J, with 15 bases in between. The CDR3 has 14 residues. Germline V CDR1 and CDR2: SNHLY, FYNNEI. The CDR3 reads CASSKQGSRETQYF. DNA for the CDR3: TGTGCCAGCAGTAAGCAGGGAAGTAGGGAGACCCAGTACTTC.

The DNA for the CDR3 is TGTGCCAGCTCAGGGGGGAACACTGAAGCTTTCTTT. It specifies CASSGGNTEAFF. The rearrangement joins TRBV18 to TRBJ1-1; D perhaps matches TRBD1 (5 bases). Germline CDR1 and CDR2: KGHSH and LQKENI. The CDR3 has 12 amino acids. V lost 5 bases, J lost 1 base, and 5 bases lay in between.

CDR3 nucleotides: TGTGCCATCGGCACAGATACGCAGTATTTT. This encodes CAIGTDTQYF. The chain uses TRBV10-3 and TRBJ2-3; D unclear. The CDR3 length is 10 residues. Trimming left V 8 bases short and J 1 base short, with 1 base between. Germline values: CDR1 ENHRY, CDR2 SYGVKD.

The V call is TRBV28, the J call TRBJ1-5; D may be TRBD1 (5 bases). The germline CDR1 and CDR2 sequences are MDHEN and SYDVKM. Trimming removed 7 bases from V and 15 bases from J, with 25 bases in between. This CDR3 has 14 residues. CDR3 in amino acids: CASNPGGVPRVGHF. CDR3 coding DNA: TGTGCCAGCAACCCGGGGGGGGTTCCTCGGGTCGGGCATTTT. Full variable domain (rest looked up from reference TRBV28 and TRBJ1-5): DVKVTQSSRYLVKRTGEKVFLECVQDMDHENMFWYRQDPGLGLRLIYFSYDVKMKEKGDIPEGYSVSREKKERFSLILESASTNQTSMYLCASNPGGVPRVGHFGDGTRLSIL.

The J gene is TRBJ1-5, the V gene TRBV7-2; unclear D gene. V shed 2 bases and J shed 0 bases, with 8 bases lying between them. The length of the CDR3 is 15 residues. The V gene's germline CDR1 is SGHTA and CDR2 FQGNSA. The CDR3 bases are TGTGCCAGCAGCTTATGGGAGGATAGCAATCAGCCCCAGCATTTT. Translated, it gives CASSLWEDSNQPQHF.

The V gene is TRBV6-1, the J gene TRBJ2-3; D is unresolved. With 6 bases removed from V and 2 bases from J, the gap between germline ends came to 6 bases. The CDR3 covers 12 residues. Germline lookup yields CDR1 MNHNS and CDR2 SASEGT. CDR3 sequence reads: CASRSDTDTQYF. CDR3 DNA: TGTGCCAGCAGATCAGACACAGATACGCAGTATTTT.